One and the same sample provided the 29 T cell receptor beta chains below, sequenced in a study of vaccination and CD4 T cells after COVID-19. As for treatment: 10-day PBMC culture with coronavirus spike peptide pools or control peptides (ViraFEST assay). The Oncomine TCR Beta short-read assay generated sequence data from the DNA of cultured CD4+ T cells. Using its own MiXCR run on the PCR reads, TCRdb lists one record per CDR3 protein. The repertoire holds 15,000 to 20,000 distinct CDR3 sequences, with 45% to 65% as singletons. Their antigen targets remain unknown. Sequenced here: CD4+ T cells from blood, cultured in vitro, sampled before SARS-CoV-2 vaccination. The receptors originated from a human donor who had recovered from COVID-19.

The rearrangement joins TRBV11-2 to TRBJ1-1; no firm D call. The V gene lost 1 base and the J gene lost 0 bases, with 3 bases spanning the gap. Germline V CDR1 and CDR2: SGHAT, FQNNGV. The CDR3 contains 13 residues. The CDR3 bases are TGTGCCAGCAGCTTAGTGGTGAACACTGAAGCTTTCTTT. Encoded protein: CASSLVVNTEAFF. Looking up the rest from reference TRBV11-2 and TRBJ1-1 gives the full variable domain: EAGVAQSPRYKIIEKRQSVAFWCNPISGHATLYWYQQILGQGPKLLIQFQNNGVVDDSQLPKDRFSAERLKGVDSTLKIQPAKLEDSAVYLCASSLVVNTEAFFGQGTRLTVV.

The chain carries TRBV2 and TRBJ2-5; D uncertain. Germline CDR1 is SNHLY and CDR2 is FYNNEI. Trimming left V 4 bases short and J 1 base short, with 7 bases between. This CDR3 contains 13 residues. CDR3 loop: CASSGNSQETQYF. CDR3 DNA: TGTGCCAGCAGTGGTAACAGCCAAGAGACCCAGTACTTC.

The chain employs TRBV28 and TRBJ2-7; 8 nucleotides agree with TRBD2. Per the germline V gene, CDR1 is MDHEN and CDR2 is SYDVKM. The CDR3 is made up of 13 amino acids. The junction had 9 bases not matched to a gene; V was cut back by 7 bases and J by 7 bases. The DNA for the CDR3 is TGTGCCAGCAAGTCAGCGGGAGCGGGTGAGCAGTACTTC. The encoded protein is CASKSAGAGEQYF.

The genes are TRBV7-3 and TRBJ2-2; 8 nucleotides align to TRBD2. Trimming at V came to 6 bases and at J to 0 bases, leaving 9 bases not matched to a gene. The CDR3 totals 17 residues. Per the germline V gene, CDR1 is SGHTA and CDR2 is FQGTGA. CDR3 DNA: TGTGCCAGCAGTCCTAACCCTAGCGGGTCGAACACCGGGGAGCTGTTTTTT. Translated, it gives CASSPNPSGSNTGELFF.

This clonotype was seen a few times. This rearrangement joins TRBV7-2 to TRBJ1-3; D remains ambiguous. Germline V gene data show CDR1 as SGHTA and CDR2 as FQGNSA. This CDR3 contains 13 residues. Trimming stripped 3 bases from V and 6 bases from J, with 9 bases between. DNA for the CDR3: TGTGCCAGCAGCTTTAGGAGGGAAAACACCATATATTTT. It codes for CASSFRRENTIYF.

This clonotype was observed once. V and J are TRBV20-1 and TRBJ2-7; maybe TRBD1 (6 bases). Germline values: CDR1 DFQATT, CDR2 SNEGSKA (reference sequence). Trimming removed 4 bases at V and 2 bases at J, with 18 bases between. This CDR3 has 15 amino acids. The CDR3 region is CSATRLGDTPYEQYF. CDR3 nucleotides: TGCAGTGCTACCCGCCTCGGGGACACCCCCTACGAGCAGTACTTC.

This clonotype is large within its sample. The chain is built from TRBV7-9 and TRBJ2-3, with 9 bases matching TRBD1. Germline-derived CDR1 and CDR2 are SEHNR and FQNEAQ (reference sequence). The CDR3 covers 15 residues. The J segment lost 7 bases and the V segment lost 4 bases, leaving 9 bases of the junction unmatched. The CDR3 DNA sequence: TGTGCCAGCAGCTCGTGGGGACAGGGAAGCTATACGCAGTATTTT. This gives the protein CASSSWGQGSYTQYF. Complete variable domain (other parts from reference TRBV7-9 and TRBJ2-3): DTGVSQNPRHKITKRGQNVTFRCDPISEHNRLYWYRQTLGQGPEFLTYFQNEAQLEKSRLLSDRFSAERPKGSFSTLEIQRTEQGDSAMYLCASSSWGQGSYTQYFGPGTRLTVL.

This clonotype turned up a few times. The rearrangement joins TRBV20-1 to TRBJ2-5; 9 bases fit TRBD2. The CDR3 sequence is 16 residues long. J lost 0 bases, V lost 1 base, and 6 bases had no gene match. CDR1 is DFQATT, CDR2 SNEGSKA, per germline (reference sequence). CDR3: CSARVVLAGYQETQYF. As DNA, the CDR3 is TGCAGTGCTAGAGTAGTACTAGCGGGCTACCAAGAGACCCAGTACTTC.

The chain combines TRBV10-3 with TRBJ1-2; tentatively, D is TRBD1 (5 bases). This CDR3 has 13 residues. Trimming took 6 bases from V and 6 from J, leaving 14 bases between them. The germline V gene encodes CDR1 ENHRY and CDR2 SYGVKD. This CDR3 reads CAIRSRGGDGYTF. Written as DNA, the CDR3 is TGTGCCATCAGAAGCCGCGGAGGGGATGGCTACACCTTC.

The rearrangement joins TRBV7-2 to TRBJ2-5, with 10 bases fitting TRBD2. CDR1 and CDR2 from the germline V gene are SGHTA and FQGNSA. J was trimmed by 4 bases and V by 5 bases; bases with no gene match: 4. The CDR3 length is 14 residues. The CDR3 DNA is TGTGCCAGCAGCCCCCGGACTAGCGGAGAGACCCAGTACTTC. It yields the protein CASSPRTSGETQYF. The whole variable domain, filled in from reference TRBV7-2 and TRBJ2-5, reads GAGVSQSPSNKVTEKGKDVELRCDPISGHTALYWYRQSLGQGLEFLIYFQGNSAPDKSGLPSDRFSAERTGGSVSTLTIQRTQQEDSAVYLCASSPRTSGETQYFGPGTRLLVL.

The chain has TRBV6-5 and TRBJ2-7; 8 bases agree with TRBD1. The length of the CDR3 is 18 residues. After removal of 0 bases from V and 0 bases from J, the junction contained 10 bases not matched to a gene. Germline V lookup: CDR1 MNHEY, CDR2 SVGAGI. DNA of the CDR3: TGTGCCAGCAGTTACTCTCAGGGGGCAGCGGGTAGCTCCTACGAGCAGTACTTC. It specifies CASSYSQGAAGSSYEQYF.

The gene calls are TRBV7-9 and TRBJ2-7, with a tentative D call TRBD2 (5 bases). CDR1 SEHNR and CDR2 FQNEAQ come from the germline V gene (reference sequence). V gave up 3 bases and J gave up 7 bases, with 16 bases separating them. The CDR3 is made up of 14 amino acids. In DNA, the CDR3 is TGTGCCAGCAGCTTTACCAACAGAGGACTGGAGCAGTACTTC. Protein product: CASSFTNRGLEQYF.

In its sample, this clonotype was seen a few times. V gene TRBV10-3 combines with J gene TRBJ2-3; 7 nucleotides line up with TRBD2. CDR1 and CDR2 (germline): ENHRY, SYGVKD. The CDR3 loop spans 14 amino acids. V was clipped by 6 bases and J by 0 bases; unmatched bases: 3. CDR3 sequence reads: CAIREAGSTDTQYF. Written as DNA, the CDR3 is TGTGCCATCAGAGAAGCGGGAAGCACAGATACGCAGTATTTT.

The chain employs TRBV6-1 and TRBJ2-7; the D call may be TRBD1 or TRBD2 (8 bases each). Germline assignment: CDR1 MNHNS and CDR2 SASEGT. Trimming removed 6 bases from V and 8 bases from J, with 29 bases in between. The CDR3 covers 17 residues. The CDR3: CASSPQGAGLVGIKQYF. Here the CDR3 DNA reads TGTGCCAGCAGCCCCCAGGGGGCGGGACTAGTGGGGATCAAGCAGTACTTC.

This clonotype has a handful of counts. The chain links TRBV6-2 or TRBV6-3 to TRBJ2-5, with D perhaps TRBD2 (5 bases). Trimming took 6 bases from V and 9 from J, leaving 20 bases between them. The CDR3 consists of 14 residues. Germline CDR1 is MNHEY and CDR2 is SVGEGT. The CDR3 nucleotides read TGTGCCAGCAGCTCTACTAGGGTCGGGGTGTCCCAGTACTTC. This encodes CASSSTRVGVSQYF.

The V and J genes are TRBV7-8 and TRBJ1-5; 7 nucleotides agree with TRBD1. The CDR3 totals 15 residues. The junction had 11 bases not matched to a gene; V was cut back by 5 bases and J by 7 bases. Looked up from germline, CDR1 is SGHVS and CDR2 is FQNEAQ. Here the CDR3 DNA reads TGTGCCAGCAGCCCCCGCAGACAGGGCAGCCAGCCCCAGCATTTT. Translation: CASSPRRQGSQPQHF.

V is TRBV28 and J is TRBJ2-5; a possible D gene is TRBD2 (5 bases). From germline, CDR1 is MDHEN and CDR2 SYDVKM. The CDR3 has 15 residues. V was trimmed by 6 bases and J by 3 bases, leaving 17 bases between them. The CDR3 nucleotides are TGTGCCAGCAGCCCCGATAGGACCGGGGAAGAGACCCAGTACTTC. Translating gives CASSPDRTGEETQYF.

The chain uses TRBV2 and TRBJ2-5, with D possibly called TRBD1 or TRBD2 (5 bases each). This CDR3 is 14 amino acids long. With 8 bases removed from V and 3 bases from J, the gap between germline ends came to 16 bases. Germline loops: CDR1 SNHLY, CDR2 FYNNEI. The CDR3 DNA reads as TGTGCCAGCTTAAGGGACCACCAGGAAGAGACCCAGTACTTC. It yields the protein CASLRDHQEETQYF.

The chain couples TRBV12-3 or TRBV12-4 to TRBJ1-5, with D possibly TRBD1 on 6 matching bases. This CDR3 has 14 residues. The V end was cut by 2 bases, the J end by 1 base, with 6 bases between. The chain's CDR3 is CASSLQGSNQPQHF. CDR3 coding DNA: TGTGCCAGCAGTTTACAGGGGAGCAATCAGCCCCAGCATTTT.

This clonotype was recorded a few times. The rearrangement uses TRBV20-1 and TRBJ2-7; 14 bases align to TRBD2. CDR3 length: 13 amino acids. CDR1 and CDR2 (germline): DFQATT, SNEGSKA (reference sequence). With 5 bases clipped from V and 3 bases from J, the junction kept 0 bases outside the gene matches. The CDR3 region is CSAGTSGSYEQYF. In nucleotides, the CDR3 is TGCAGTGCTGGGACTAGCGGGAGCTACGAGCAGTACTTC.

This chain's CDR3 is CASSYRIGLEEKLFF. The CDR3 DNA is TGTGCCAGCAGTTACCGCATAGGGTTAGAGGAAAAACTGTTTTTT. V gene TRBV6-5 combines with J gene TRBJ1-4; no definite D call. This CDR3 has 15 amino acids. The germline V gene has CDR1 MNHEY and CDR2 SVGAGI. The V end lost 2 bases, the J end lost 8 bases, and 15 bases lay between the germline ends.

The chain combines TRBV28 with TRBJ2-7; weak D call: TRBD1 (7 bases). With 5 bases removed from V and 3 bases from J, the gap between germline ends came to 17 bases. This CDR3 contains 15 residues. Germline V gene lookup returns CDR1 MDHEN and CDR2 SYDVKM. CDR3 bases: TGTGCCAGCAGTGGGGGGACAGCGGCAAGCTACGAGCAGTACTTC. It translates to CASSGGTAASYEQYF.

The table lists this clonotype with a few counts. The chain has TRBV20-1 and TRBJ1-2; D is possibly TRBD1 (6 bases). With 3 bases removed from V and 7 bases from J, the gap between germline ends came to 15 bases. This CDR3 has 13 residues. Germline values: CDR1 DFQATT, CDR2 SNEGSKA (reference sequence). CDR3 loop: CSASGAGERGYTF. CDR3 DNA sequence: TGCAGTGCTAGTGGGGCAGGGGAGCGTGGCTACACCTTC.

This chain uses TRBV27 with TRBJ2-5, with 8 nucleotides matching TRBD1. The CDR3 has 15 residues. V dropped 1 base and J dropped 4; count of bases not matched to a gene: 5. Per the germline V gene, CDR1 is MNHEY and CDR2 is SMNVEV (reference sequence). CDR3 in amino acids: CASSLWTGSAETQYF. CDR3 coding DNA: TGTGCCAGCAGTTTATGGACAGGGAGTGCAGAGACCCAGTACTTC.

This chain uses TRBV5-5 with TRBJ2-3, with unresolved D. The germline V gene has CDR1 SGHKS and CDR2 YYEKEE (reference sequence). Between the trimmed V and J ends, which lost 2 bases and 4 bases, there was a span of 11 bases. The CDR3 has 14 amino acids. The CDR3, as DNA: TGTGCCAGCAGCTTTGCCCTGTCGGCAGATACGCAGTATTTT. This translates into CASSFALSADTQYF.

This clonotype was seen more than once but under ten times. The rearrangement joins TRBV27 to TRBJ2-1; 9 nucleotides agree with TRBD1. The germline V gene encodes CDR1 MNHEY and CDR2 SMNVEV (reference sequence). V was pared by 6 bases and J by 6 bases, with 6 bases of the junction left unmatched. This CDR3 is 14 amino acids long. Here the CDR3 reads CASRTGQGLNEQFF. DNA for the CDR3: TGTGCCAGCAGGACGGGACAGGGTCTCAATGAGCAGTTCTTC.

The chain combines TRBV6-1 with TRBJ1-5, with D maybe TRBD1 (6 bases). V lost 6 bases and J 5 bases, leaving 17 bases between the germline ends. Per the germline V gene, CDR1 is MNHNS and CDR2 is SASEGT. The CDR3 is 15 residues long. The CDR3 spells CASSLTGSGHQPQHF. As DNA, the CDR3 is TGTGCCAGCAGCTTAACAGGGTCGGGTCATCAGCCCCAGCATTTT.

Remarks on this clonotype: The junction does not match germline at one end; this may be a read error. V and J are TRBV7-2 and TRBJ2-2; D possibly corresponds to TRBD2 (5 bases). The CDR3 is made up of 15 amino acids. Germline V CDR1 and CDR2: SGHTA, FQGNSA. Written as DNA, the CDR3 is TGTGCCTGCAGCTTAGAGGGAAGAGTTCCCGGGGAGCTGTTTTTT. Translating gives CACSLEGRVPGELFF.

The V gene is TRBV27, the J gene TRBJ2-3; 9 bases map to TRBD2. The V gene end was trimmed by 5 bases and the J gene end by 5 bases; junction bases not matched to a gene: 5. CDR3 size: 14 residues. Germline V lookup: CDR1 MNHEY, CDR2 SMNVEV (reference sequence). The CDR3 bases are TGTGCCAGCAGTATCAGCGGGGGGCGAGATACGCAGTATTTT. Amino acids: CASSISGGRDTQYF.